The 21 T cell receptor beta chains presented below share a single source sample, sequenced in a study of T cell responses to AZD1222 COVID-19 vaccine. Here immunoSEQ multiplex PCR was the method, and the copy in TCRdb shows in-frame clones only, minus some. Seen here are 180,000 or so clones, 92% observed once, and the top ten hold 1% to 1.5%. The sample in question was peripheral blood, obtained 28 days after the second AZD1222 dose. All receptors derive from an adult who received the AZD1222 COVID-19 vaccine.

This clone was picked up a small number of times. This specimen includes other DNA sequences encoding the same CDR3. The chain uses TRBV6-5 and TRBJ1-5, with 8 positions matching TRBD1. This CDR3 spans 14 amino acids. Germline CDR1 and CDR2: MNHEY and SVGAGI. With 8 bases clipped from V and 6 bases from J, the junction kept 9 bases outside the gene matches. The CDR3 spells CASRGQGAGQPQHF. The CDR3 nucleotides are TGTGCCAGCCGCGGACAGGGTGCAGGTCAGCCCCAGCATTTT.

The chain combines TRBV18 with TRBJ1-3; no clear D gene. Trimming left V 3 bases short and J 3 bases short, with 12 bases between. The CDR3 covers 15 residues. CDR1 KGHSH and CDR2 LQKENI come from the germline V gene. The DNA of the CDR3 is TGTGCCAGCTCACCCCAGAGGAAGGATGGAAACACCATATATTTT. It translates to CASSPQRKDGNTIYF.

The chain is built from TRBV6-5 and TRBJ1-2; D is undetermined. Germline CDR1 reads MNHEY; CDR2 reads SVGAGI. The CDR3 sequence is 12 residues long. The ends were cut back, 2 bases at V and 7 bases at J, with 8 bases in the middle. In DNA form, the CDR3 reads TGTGCCAGCAGTTACGGACCCGTTGGCTACACCTTC. Translating it yields CASSYGPVGYTF.

The chain is built from TRBV10-3 and TRBJ1-4; the match to TRBD1 covers 7 bases. Germline V gives CDR1 ENHRY, CDR2 SYGVKD. V shed 10 bases, J shed 3 bases, and the junction held 5 bases outside the gene matches. The CDR3 extends over 13 amino acids. The DNA for the CDR3 is TGTGCCACCTCCGGGACAGCTAATGAAAAACTGTTTTTT. Translation: CATSGTANEKLFF.

The chain couples TRBV28 to TRBJ1-2; D remains unclear. V was trimmed by 5 bases and J by 3 bases, leaving 16 bases between them. The CDR3 totals 15 residues. Per the germline V gene, CDR1 is MDHEN and CDR2 is SYDVKM. As DNA, the CDR3 is TGTGCCAGCAGTACTCAAGAGGCCCTGGACTATGGCTACACCTTC. It encodes CASSTQEALDYGYTF.

The J gene is TRBJ1-1, the V gene TRBV27; TRBD1 might be the D (6 bases). Germline V CDR1 and CDR2: MNHEY, SMNVEV (reference sequence). V was shortened by 1 base and J by 6 bases, with 15 bases between the two germline ends. The CDR3 is 15 residues long. CDR3 protein: CASSLWGARRPEAFF. The CDR3 DNA reads TGTGCCAGCAGTTTATGGGGGGCGCGTCGTCCTGAAGCTTTCTTT.

The chain has TRBV6-1 and TRBJ2-7; D is possibly TRBD2 (5 bases). The ends were cut back, 6 bases at V and 6 bases at J, with 18 bases in the middle. CDR1 is MNHNS, CDR2 SASEGT, per germline. The CDR3 consists of 14 residues. The CDR3 region is CASRPRTDSVEQYF. CDR3 DNA sequence: TGTGCCAGCAGGCCCCGGACGGACTCGGTCGAGCAGTACTTC.

This clone has only one observation. The chain combines TRBV10-3 with TRBJ1-2; no firm D call. Germline values: CDR1 ENHRY, CDR2 SYGVKD. The CDR3 covers 12 residues. The germline V and J ends were trimmed by 2 bases and 7 bases, with 8 bases remaining between them. CDR3 residues: CAISELFLGYTF. The CDR3 DNA is TGTGCCATCAGTGAGCTCTTCCTTGGCTACACCTTC.

In its sample, this clone was seen once. CDR3 amino acids: CASSKGEDFEAFF. CDR3 in DNA: TGTGCCAGCAGCAAAGGGGAGGACTTCGAAGCTTTCTTT. V and J are TRBV21-1 and TRBJ1-1. TRBV21-1 has pseudogene status. CDR3 length: 13 residues.

The chain carries TRBV6-1 and TRBJ2-1; D is undetermined. Trimming shortened V by 1 base and J by 5 bases, and 6 bases separated the two germline ends. In germline, CDR1 is MNHNS, CDR2 SASEGT. This CDR3 has 13 amino acids. CDR3 in amino acids: CASSEGGDNEQFF. The CDR3 DNA follows: TGTGCCAGCAGTGAAGGCGGAGACAATGAGCAGTTCTTC.

The V and J genes are TRBV5-4 and TRBJ2-1; 11 positions agree with TRBD2. CDR1 and CDR2 from the germline V gene are SGHNT and YYREEE (reference sequence). V dropped 2 bases and J dropped 10; count of bases not matched to a gene: 8. This CDR3 is built from 15 residues. CDR3 sequence (DNA): TGTGCCAGCAGCTTCAATAGCGGGAGGGCCCAGGAGCAGTTCTTC. This codes for CASSFNSGRAQEQFF.

The chain couples TRBV3-1 (or the pseudogene TRBV3-2) to TRBJ1-1; D may be TRBD1 (5 bases). CDR3 size: 14 residues. CDR1 and CDR2 (germline): LGHDT, YNNKEL (reference sequence). Between the trimmed V and J ends, which lost 4 bases and 4 bases, there was a span of 13 bases. The CDR3 loop is CASSLVAGTTEAFF. The DNA of the CDR3 is TGTGCCAGCAGCCTAGTTGCGGGGACCACTGAAGCTTTCTTT.

The CDR3 DNA reads as TGTGCCAGCAGCGCGGGGCCCACGGGGGAGCAGTACTTC. It translates to CASSAGPTGEQYF. The V and J genes are TRBV7-2 and TRBJ2-7, with D possibly being TRBD2 (6 bases). The CDR3 covers 13 residues. The V end was cut by 5 bases, the J end by 7 bases, with 15 bases between. The V gene's germline CDR1 is SGHTA and CDR2 FQGNSA.

Worth noting for this clone: The junction departs from germline at one end; a sequencing error may be responsible. This chain connects TRBV19 to TRBJ1-2, with D perhaps matching TRBD1 (6 bases). Germline loops: CDR1 LNHDA, CDR2 SQIVND (reference sequence). The CDR3 has 16 amino acids. The CDR3 sequence: CTSSRPGQTAGYGYTF. The CDR3 nucleotides are TGTACCAGTAGTAGACCAGGACAGACTGCTGGCTATGGCTACACCTTC.

The chain carries TRBV5-1 and TRBJ1-1; D remains unclear. V was trimmed by 1 base and J by 1 base, leaving 8 bases between them. The CDR3 consists of 14 residues. Per germline, CDR1 SGHRS and CDR2 YFSETQ. CDR3 region: CASSLYDGNTEAFF. The CDR3 DNA is TGCGCCAGCAGCTTGTATGACGGGAACACTGAAGCTTTCTTT.

The genes are TRBV15 and TRBJ1-1; 7 bases map to TRBD1. Germline V gene data show CDR1 as LNHNV and CDR2 as YYDKDF (reference sequence). This CDR3 region has 15 residues. With 1 base clipped from V and 0 bases from J, the junction kept 2 bases outside the gene matches. The CDR3 region has the DNA TGTGCCACCAGCAGAGGACAGGGCATGAACACTGAAGCTTTCTTT. It specifies CATSRGQGMNTEAFF.

The V call is TRBV11-2, the J call TRBJ2-1; no definite D call. This CDR3 has 13 amino acids. Germline assignment: CDR1 SGHAT and CDR2 FQNNGV. V was shortened by 1 base and J by 5 bases, with 6 bases between the two germline ends. In nucleotides, the CDR3 is TGTGCCAGCAGCTTAGGAGTCAACAATGAGCAGTTCTTC. This translates into CASSLGVNNEQFF.

V gene TRBV10-1 combines with J gene TRBJ2-6; D is unclear. The V end was cut by 7 bases, the J end by 4 bases, with 11 bases between. The CDR3 totals 14 residues. Germline CDR1 reads WNHNN; CDR2 reads SYGVQD (reference sequence). The CDR3 reads CASIPGRGANVLTF. CDR3 coding DNA: TGCGCCAGCATACCAGGACGGGGGGCCAACGTCCTGACTTTC.

The chain uses TRBV5-5 and TRBJ2-3; D gene ambiguous. This CDR3 has 14 amino acids. Looked up from germline, CDR1 is SGHKS and CDR2 is YYEKEE (reference sequence). V was pared by 3 bases and J by 0 bases, with 8 bases between. Written as DNA, the CDR3 is TGTGCCAGCAGCTATAACCCTAGCACAGATACGCAGTATTTT. Translating gives CASSYNPSTDTQYF.

The chain recombines TRBV10-2 with TRBJ2-3; TRBD2 agrees at 16 bases. Losses at the gene ends were 6 bases for V and 2 bases for J; bases not matched to a gene: 8. The CDR3 is made up of 18 amino acids. Germline values: CDR1 WSHSY, CDR2 SAAADI. The CDR3 reads CASRPGLAGGRLTDTQYF. The CDR3 DNA reads as TGCGCCAGCAGGCCGGGACTAGCGGGAGGGCGACTCACAGATACGCAGTATTTT.

V gene TRBV4-3 combines with J gene TRBJ1-1; D ambiguous. Per the germline V gene, CDR1 is LGHNA and CDR2 is YSLEER. This CDR3 has 13 amino acids. Trimming pared 0 bases from V and 1 base from J, leaving 3 bases between. The CDR3 nucleotides are TGCGCCAGCAGCCAAGAGACGAACACTGAAGCTTTCTTT. The encoded protein is CASSQETNTEAFF.